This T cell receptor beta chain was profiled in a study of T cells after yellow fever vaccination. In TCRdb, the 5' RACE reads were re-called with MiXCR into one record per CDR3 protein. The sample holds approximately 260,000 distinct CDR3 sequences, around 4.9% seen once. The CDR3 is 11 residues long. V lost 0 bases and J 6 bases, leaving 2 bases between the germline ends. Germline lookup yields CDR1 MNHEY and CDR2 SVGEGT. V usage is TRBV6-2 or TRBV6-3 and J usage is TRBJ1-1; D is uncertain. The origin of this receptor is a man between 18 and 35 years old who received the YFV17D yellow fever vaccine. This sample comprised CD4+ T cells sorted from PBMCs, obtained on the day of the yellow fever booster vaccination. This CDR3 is CASSYSSEAFF. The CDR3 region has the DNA TGTGCCAGCAGTTACTCCTCTGAAGCTTTCTTT.